This passage covers 8 T cell receptor beta chains from one sample sequenced in a study of CD8+ T cells in alopecia areata. In each case, RNA was isolated and then reverse transcribed into cDNA as the sequencing template. Libraries were prepared by immunoSEQ multiplex PCR; TCRdb keeps only in-frame clonotypes and omits some of them. The top ten hold approximately 19% of the sample, which has about 150,000 clones, 45% to 55% seen once. The sequencing used CD8+ T cells sorted from blood, collected at week 0. The receptors derive from a human donor with alopecia areata.

V is TRBV15 and J is TRBJ2-7; TRBD1 might be the D (6 bases). This CDR3 has 15 residues. Deletions cut 2 bases from V and 2 bases from J, with 13 bases between. CDR1 LNHNV and CDR2 YYDKDF come from the germline V gene (reference sequence). The CDR3 sequence: CATSRQRRGPYEQYF. In DNA form, the CDR3 reads TGTGCCACCAGCAGACAGCGCAGGGGCCCCTACGAGCAGTACTTC. Combining the CDR3 with reference TRBV15 and TRBJ2-7 gives the whole variable domain DAMVIQNPRYQVTQFGKPVTLSCSQTLNHNVMYWYQQKSSQAPKLLFHYYDKDFNNEADTPDNFQSRRPNTSFCFLDIRSPGLGDTAMYLCATSRQRRGPYEQYFGPGTRLTVT.

The gene calls are TRBV5-1 and TRBJ2-1; no definite D call. CDR1 SGHRS and CDR2 YFSETQ come from the germline V gene. V dropped 0 bases and J dropped 7 bases, with 14 bases sitting between them. The CDR3 covers 15 residues. CDR3 sequence reads: CASSLVADSRNEQFF. Here the CDR3 DNA reads TGCGCCAGCAGCTTGGTGGCGGATTCGAGGAATGAGCAGTTCTTC.

CDR3 amino acids: CAWSVTGNGYTF. The CDR3 DNA is TGTGCCTGGAGTGTCACCGGGAATGGCTACACCTTC. The V gene is TRBV30, the J gene TRBJ1-2; D is unclear. There are 12 residues in the CDR3. V was pared by 0 bases and J by 6 bases, with 8 bases between. Looked up from germline, CDR1 is GTSNPN and CDR2 is SVGIG (reference sequence). Looking up the rest from reference TRBV30 and TRBJ1-2 gives the full variable domain: SQTIHQWPATLVQPVGSPLSLECTVEGTSNPNLYWYRQAAGRGLQLLFYSVGIGQISSEVPQNLSASRPQDRQFILSSKKLLLSDSGFYLCAWSVTGNGYTFGSGTRLTVV.

This clone showed up just a few times. The chain couples TRBV5-1 to TRBJ2-1, with 9 bases that match TRBD2. Germline CDR1 is SGHRS and CDR2 is YFSETQ. Trimming cost V 0 bases and J 0 bases; bases outside gene matches: 4. This CDR3 has 17 amino acids. CDR3 DNA sequence: TGCGCCAGCAGCTTGGCAGCGGGGGGCGCCTCCTACAATGAGCAGTTCTTC. It codes for CASSLAAGGASYNEQFF.

This clone was seen more than once but under ten times. This chain uses TRBV15 with TRBJ1-4, with D hard to call. V was clipped by 0 bases and J by 8 bases, with 7 bases between them. The CDR3 covers 13 residues. CDR1 and CDR2 from the germline V gene are LNHNV and YYDKDF (reference sequence). The CDR3 nucleotides read TGTGCCACCAGCAGAGATCTAGGGGAAAAACTGTTTTTT. Translated, it gives CATSRDLGEKLFF.

The chain carries TRBV13 and TRBJ1-5; D is uncertain. This CDR3 has 14 amino acids. V was pared by 0 bases and J by 6 bases, with 9 bases between. The V gene's germline CDR1 is PRHDT and CDR2 FYEKMQ (reference sequence). CDR3 coding DNA: TGTGCCAGCAGCTTAGGGAAATCGAGTCAGCCCCAGCATTTT. Protein sequence: CASSLGKSSQPQHF.

The sample holds one count of this clone. The chain is built from TRBV4-3 and TRBJ1-1; D remains ambiguous. Per the germline V gene, CDR1 is LGHNA and CDR2 is YSLEER. CDR3 length: 15 residues. V was clipped by 5 bases and J by 2 bases, with 15 bases between them. CDR3 DNA sequence: TGCGCCAGCAGCTTGGACGTGGGATCAAACACTGAAGCTTTCTTT. Protein: CASSLDVGSNTEAFF.

The chain employs TRBV2 and TRBJ2-1, with 9 bases fitting TRBD2. CDR3 length: 17 amino acids. Germline V CDR1 and CDR2: SNHLY, FYNNEI. V trimming: 6 bases; J trimming: 3 bases; junction bases outside the gene matches: 12. The CDR3 loop is CASRKGASGENYNEQFF. DNA of the CDR3: TGTGCCAGCAGGAAGGGAGCTAGCGGGGAGAACTACAATGAGCAGTTCTTC.